Below are 22 T cell receptor beta chains sequenced from a single sample in a study of cytomegalovirus exposure and HLA in healthy donors. This PCR relied on a set of 60 Vbeta primers and 13 Jbeta primers. Only in-frame clones appear in the TCRdb table, and some are missing; sequencing was by immunoSEQ multiplex PCR. The table lists approximately 130,000 clones, approximately 85% of them singletons. Sample: PBMCs. The origin of the receptors is a boy younger than 18 in good health and CMV-seronegative.

The chain combines TRBV28 with TRBJ1-4; D is ambiguous. Germline V gene lookup returns CDR1 MDHEN and CDR2 SYDVKM. The V end was cut by 2 bases, the J end by 5 bases, with 12 bases between. CDR3 length equals 15 residues. The CDR3 loop reads CASSLGGDSNEKLFF. The CDR3 DNA reads TGTGCCAGCAGTTTAGGCGGAGACTCAAATGAAAAACTGTTTTTT.

As DNA, the CDR3 is TGTGCCAGCAGCTTAGGGCAGGGAAAAGAGACCCAGTACTTC. Residues: CASSLGQGKETQYF. The chain is built from TRBV11-2 and TRBJ2-5; TRBD1 is a possible D gene (5 bases). The V gene's germline CDR1 is SGHAT and CDR2 FQNNGV. V lost 1 base, J lost 3 bases, and 9 bases lay in between. The CDR3 runs to 14 residues.

The chain is built from TRBV5-1 and TRBJ1-1, with 8 positions matching TRBD1. Germline-derived CDR1 and CDR2 are SGHRS and YFSETQ. This CDR3 comprises 11 residues. The V and J ends lost 10 bases and 1 base, in that order; junction bases with no gene match: 0. In DNA form, the CDR3 reads TGCGCCGGACAGGGGAACACTGAAGCTTTCTTT. The encoded protein is CAGQGNTEAFF.

The chain is built from TRBV11-2 and TRBJ2-7, with D tentatively TRBD2 (5 bases). CDR1 and CDR2 (germline): SGHAT, FQNNGV. Between the trimmed V and J ends, which lost 0 bases and 3 bases, there was a span of 9 bases. The length of the CDR3 is 14 residues. The CDR3: CASSLDLGLYEQYF. The DNA for the CDR3 is TGTGCCAGCAGCTTAGATCTTGGACTCTACGAGCAGTACTTC.

This chain joins TRBV9 and TRBJ1-6; weak D call: TRBD1 (6 bases). The CDR3 sequence is 14 residues long. Germline CDR1 and CDR2: SGDLS and YYNGEE. The V and J ends lost 1 base and 6 bases respectively, with 8 bases between them. CDR3 region: CASSVLDSNSPLHF. As DNA, the CDR3 is TGTGCCAGCAGCGTATTGGACAGTAATTCACCCCTCCACTTT.

The chain uses TRBV7-2 and TRBJ2-2; 7 bases align to TRBD2. In germline, CDR1 is SGHTA, CDR2 FQGNSA. The J segment lost 4 bases and the V segment lost 5 bases, leaving 7 bases of the junction unmatched. CDR3 size: 15 residues. The CDR3: CASSNPTSSTGELFF. The CDR3, as DNA: TGTGCCAGCAGCAATCCGACTAGCAGCACCGGGGAGCTGTTTTTT.

The CDR3 DNA reads TGTGCCAGCAGTTTTGGTGCGGGGGGGCCCTACAATGAGCAGTTCTTC. It yields the protein CASSFGAGGPYNEQFF. This chain uses TRBV27 with TRBJ2-1; 9 bases map to TRBD2. This CDR3 is built from 16 residues. CDR1 is MNHEY and CDR2 is SMNVEV in the germline V gene (reference sequence). J gave up 2 bases and V 3 bases, and 5 bases lay outside the gene matches.

J is TRBJ2-5 and V is TRBV6-1; 8 nucleotides match TRBD1. CDR1 is MNHNS, CDR2 SASEGT, per germline. V shed 3 bases and J 3 bases; nucleotides not matched to a gene: 9. The CDR3 consists of 16 residues. The CDR3 protein is CASSEGGRGQKETQYF. In DNA, the CDR3 is TGTGCCAGCAGTGAGGGGGGCAGGGGGCAAAAAGAGACCCAGTACTTC.

The rearrangement joins TRBV9 to TRBJ1-5; unclear D gene. Germline V gives CDR1 SGDLS, CDR2 YYNGEE. The CDR3 is made up of 17 amino acids. Trimming stripped 3 bases from V and 2 bases from J, with 18 bases between. The CDR3 DNA follows: TGTGCCAGCAGCGAGGGAGACGGAACTGTGGGCAATCAGCCCCAGCATTTT. Protein sequence: CASSEGDGTVGNQPQHF.

The rearrangement uses TRBV6-4 and TRBJ2-3; 9 positions match TRBD2. CDR3 length equals 15 residues. CDR1 and CDR2 from the germline V gene are MRHNA and SNTAGT. J gave up 2 bases and V 4 bases, and 4 bases lay outside the gene matches. The CDR3 spells CASSGGGGATDTQYF. Written as DNA, the CDR3 is TGTGCCAGCAGTGGAGGCGGGGGGGCCACAGATACGCAGTATTTT.

The CDR3 nucleotides read TGTGCCAGCACGTCGGGGAATCAGCCCCAGCATTTT. Translation gives CASTSGNQPQHF. V usage is TRBV9 and J usage is TRBJ1-5, with D hard to call. Germline V CDR1 and CDR2: SGDLS, YYNGEE. This CDR3 region has 12 residues. V was pared by 6 bases and J by 4 bases, with 8 bases between.

The rearrangement links TRBV15 to TRBJ2-5, with 8 bases fitting TRBD1. Trimming at V came to 10 bases and at J to 1 base, leaving 5 bases not matched to a gene. CDR3 length equals 13 residues. Germline CDR1 and CDR2: LNHNV and YYDKDF (reference sequence). CDR3 residues: CAIRQGAQETQYF. The CDR3 DNA is TGTGCCATCCGTCAGGGGGCCCAAGAGACCCAGTACTTC.

The rearrangement uses TRBV4-3 and TRBJ2-1, with TRBD2 as a possible D gene (7 bases). CDR1 is LGHNA and CDR2 is YSLEER in the germline V gene. V shed 0 bases and J shed 12 bases, with 12 bases lying between them. This CDR3 has 13 residues. The CDR3 DNA reads TGCGCCAGCAGCCAAGATTTGGGAGGGGGGCAGTTCTTC. Protein: CASSQDLGGGQFF.

The chain has TRBV5-4 and TRBJ2-5; TRBD2 might be the D (6 bases). The CDR3 spans 15 residues. Germline assignment: CDR1 SGHNT and CDR2 YYREEE (reference sequence). Trimming removed 4 bases at V and 0 bases at J, with 13 bases between. The CDR3 reads CASSPPGLDQETQYF. DNA for the CDR3: TGTGCCAGCAGCCCCCCGGGACTTGACCAAGAGACCCAGTACTTC.

The chain uses TRBV7-2 and TRBJ1-4, with D possibly being TRBD1 (6 bases). Germline loops: CDR1 SGHTA, CDR2 FQGNSA. V shed 2 bases and J shed 8 bases, with 15 bases lying between them. CDR3 length equals 15 residues. This chain's CDR3 is CASSLRRGFREKLFF. Here the CDR3 DNA reads TGTGCCAGCAGCTTACGCAGGGGATTTCGGGAAAAACTGTTTTTT.

The chain uses TRBV7-9 and TRBJ1-4; D is ambiguous. This CDR3 is 15 amino acids long. V shed 6 bases and J shed 5 bases, with 16 bases lying between them. Germline V gene data show CDR1 as SEHNR and CDR2 as FQNEAQ (reference sequence). The DNA of the CDR3 is TGTGCCAGCAGTTCAGACGGACTGCAAAATGAAAAACTGTTTTTT. Its translation is CASSSDGLQNEKLFF.

The J gene is TRBJ1-2, the V gene TRBV9; maybe TRBD1 (6 bases). Germline assignment: CDR1 SGDLS and CDR2 YYNGEE. The CDR3 is made up of 13 amino acids. Trimming left V 5 bases short and J 5 bases short, with 13 bases between. The CDR3 is CASRSTRGYGYTF. In nucleotides, the CDR3 is TGTGCCAGCAGATCAACGAGGGGGTATGGCTACACCTTC.

This chain connects TRBV13 to TRBJ2-5; the match to TRBD1 covers 9 bases. The CDR3 has 15 residues. The V segment lost 5 bases and the J segment 4 bases; nucleotides outside the gene matches: 8. CDR1 PRHDT and CDR2 FYEKMQ come from the germline V gene (reference sequence). This CDR3 is CASSPTGTGTETQYF. CDR3 coding DNA: TGTGCCAGCAGCCCCACCGGGACAGGGACAGAGACCCAGTACTTC.

The chain is built from TRBV30 and TRBJ2-5; D ambiguous. The DNA end is more similar to TRBJ2-7, so the J call may be wrong. The CDR3 is 13 amino acids. Germline-derived CDR1 and CDR2 are GTSNPN and SVGIG (reference sequence). The CDR3 sequence is CAWSVYSQAEQYF. CDR3 sequence (DNA): TGTGCCTGGAGTGTATACAGCCAGGCCGAGCAGTACTTC.

V is TRBV2 and J is TRBJ2-1; possibly TRBD2 for D (5 bases). V was pared by 0 bases and J by 5 bases, with 8 bases between. The CDR3 is made up of 14 amino acids. Germline values: CDR1 SNHLY, CDR2 FYNNEI. CDR3 sequence (DNA): TGTGCCAGCAGTGAAGCTGGTAGCGACAATGAGCAGTTCTTC. Translating gives CASSEAGSDNEQFF.

The V and J genes are TRBV10-3 and TRBJ1-3; D not resolved. Looked up from germline, CDR1 is ENHRY and CDR2 is SYGVKD. CDR3 length: 15 amino acids. V was clipped by 0 bases and J by 3 bases, with 9 bases between them. DNA of the CDR3: TGTGCCATCAGTGAGTCATTGGGAGGTGGAAACACCATATATTTT. Amino acid sequence: CAISESLGGGNTIYF.

This chain joins TRBV20-1 and TRBJ1-1; possibly TRBD1 for D (6 bases). Per germline, CDR1 DFQATT and CDR2 SNEGSKA (reference sequence). The CDR3 loop spans 11 amino acids. The ends were cut back, 5 bases at V and 8 bases at J, with 12 bases in the middle. As DNA, the CDR3 is TGCAGTGCTCCCGGGACACGAGAAGCTTTCTTT. As protein: CSAPGTREAFF.